The 27 T cell receptor beta chains reported below all come from one sample, sequenced in a study of blood T cell repertoires in COVID-19. The assay was immunoSEQ multiplex PCR, and TCRdb's table has in-frame clones only and misses some. The top ten clones hold around 3% of a sample with 250,000 to 300,000 clones, approximately 80% of them seen once. The specimen was peripheral blood. These receptors all stem from a woman in her fifties or sixties with active or convalescent COVID-19.

The rearrangement links TRBV19 to TRBJ2-7; TRBD1 matches at 7 bases. Trimming took 3 bases from V and 3 from J; bases not matched to a gene: 5. The CDR3 loop spans 14 amino acids. CDR1 and CDR2 (germline): LNHDA, SQIVND (reference sequence). The CDR3 is CASSIGDSLYEQYF. For the CDR3, the DNA is TGTGCCAGTAGTATCGGGGACAGCCTCTACGAGCAGTACTTC. The full variable domain, in which reference TRBV19 and TRBJ2-7 provide the parts outside the CDR3, is DGGITQSPKYLFRKEGQNVTLSCEQNLNHDAMYWYRQDPGQGLRLIYYSQIVNDFQKGDIAEGYSVSREKKESFPLTVTSAQKNPTAFYLCASSIGDSLYEQYFGPGTRLTVT.

CDR3 in amino acids: CASSDTGDQPQHF. CDR3 nucleotides: TGTGCCAGTAGCGATACAGGGGATCAGCCCCAGCATTTT. V gene TRBV7-8 combines with J gene TRBJ1-5; TRBD1 matches at 7 bases. This CDR3 is 13 amino acids long. V was pared by 9 bases and J by 5 bases, with 7 bases of the junction left unmatched. CDR1 and CDR2 (germline): SGHVS, FQNEAQ.

The chain couples TRBV7-2 to TRBJ1-3; D ambiguous. The CDR3 runs to 15 residues. Germline V gene sequence: CDR1 SGHTA, CDR2 FQGNSA. Trimming cost V 7 bases and J 0 bases, with 13 bases left between them. DNA of the CDR3: TGTGCCAGCACCCAAGGAGGCTTCTCTGGAAACACCATATATTTT. Protein: CASTQGGFSGNTIYF.

The chain recombines TRBV11-2 with TRBJ1-1, with 9 nucleotides matching TRBD1. CDR1 and CDR2 (germline): SGHAT, FQNNGV. V trimming: 4 bases; J trimming: 3 bases; junction bases outside the gene matches: 6. CDR3 size: 15 residues. The CDR3 coding sequence is TGTGCCAGCAGCTCCTTGACAGGGGGGGACACTGAAGCTTTCTTT. This codes for CASSSLTGGDTEAFF.

This clone turned up a few times. The chain recombines TRBV18 with TRBJ2-3; weak D call: TRBD1 (6 bases). Between the trimmed V and J ends, which lost 0 bases and 5 bases, there was a span of 12 bases. Germline V lookup: CDR1 KGHSH, CDR2 LQKENI. The CDR3 spans 15 residues. CDR3 region: CASSPPMGAKDTQYF. The CDR3 DNA reads TGTGCCAGCTCACCACCGATGGGGGCCAAAGATACGCAGTATTTT.

The rearrangement uses TRBV10-2 and TRBJ1-2; D unresolved. CDR3 length: 11 residues. V was trimmed by 4 bases and J by 8 bases, leaving 8 bases between them. Germline V gene sequence: CDR1 WSHSY, CDR2 SAAADI. Written as DNA, the CDR3 is TGCGCCAGCAGTGGGGCATACGGCTACACCTTC. It is translated as CASSGAYGYTF.

This clone was counted between two and nine times. V gene TRBV4-2 combines with J gene TRBJ1-6; no clear D. The CDR3 is made up of 15 amino acids. Trimming removed 0 bases from V and 5 bases from J, with 8 bases in between. CDR1 is LGHNA and CDR2 is YNFKEQ in the germline V gene. The CDR3 is CASSQEEGNNSPLHF. In DNA, the CDR3 is TGTGCCAGCAGCCAAGAAGAGGGCAATAATTCACCCCTCCACTTT.

The genes are TRBV27 and TRBJ1-1; D is possibly TRBD1 (5 bases). Trimming cost V 5 bases and J 3 bases, with 19 bases left between them. This CDR3 contains 16 residues. The germline CDR1 and CDR2 sequences are MNHEY and SMNVEV (reference sequence). The CDR3 nucleotides read TGTGCCAGCAGTCCTCGGACGCCCGGAGGGGACACTGAAGCTTTCTTT. The encoded protein is CASSPRTPGGDTEAFF.

There are a few counts of this clone. The chain carries TRBV29-1 and TRBJ1-4, with a weak D call TRBD1 (6 bases). This CDR3 is built from 13 residues. V dropped 6 bases and J dropped 4 bases, with 12 bases sitting between them. Germline values: CDR1 SQVTM, CDR2 ANQGSEA. CDR3 sequence (DNA): TGCAGCGTCGATGACAGGAGTAATGAAAAACTGTTTTTT. As protein: CSVDDRSNEKLFF.

This clone was detected only once. The CDR3 nucleotides read TGTGCCAGCAGCCAGGGAGGGGCTGAAGCTTTCTTT. This sequence encodes CASSQGGAEAFF. V is TRBV4-2 and J is TRBJ1-1; a possible D gene is TRBD1 (5 bases). The germline V gene encodes CDR1 LGHNA and CDR2 YNFKEQ. The V end was cut by 3 bases, the J end by 6 bases, with 8 bases between. The CDR3 is 12 amino acids.

The genes are TRBV3-1 (or the pseudogene TRBV3-2) and TRBJ2-5, with 11 bases aligning to TRBD2. The CDR3 is 19 amino acids. From germline, CDR1 is LGHDT and CDR2 YNNKEL (reference sequence). The junction had 15 bases not matched to a gene; V was cut back by 2 bases and J by 4 bases. In DNA form, the CDR3 reads TGTGCCAGCAGCCAACCCGTACTAGCGGGAGCCGCGGGGGCAGAGACCCAGTACTTC. This encodes CASSQPVLAGAAGAETQYF.

The chain has TRBV6-5 and TRBJ2-7; a possible D gene is TRBD2 (5 bases). Germline CDR1 reads MNHEY; CDR2 reads SVGAGI. V dropped 4 bases and J dropped 4 bases, with 20 bases sitting between them. The CDR3 is made up of 16 amino acids. The CDR3 nucleotides read TGTGCCAGCAGTTTCCGGACTCCGCGGGTGGGGTACGAGCAGTACTTC. Translated: CASSFRTPRVGYEQYF.

This clone was observed a few times. The rearrangement uses TRBV6-5 and TRBJ1-5; TRBD1 might be the D (6 bases). The V and J ends lost 6 bases and 0 bases respectively, with 12 bases between them. The CDR3 runs to 15 residues. Germline V gene lookup returns CDR1 MNHEY and CDR2 SVGAGI. The CDR3 bases are TGTGCCAGCAGAGCCGGGACAAATAGCAATCAGCCCCAGCATTTT. Translation: CASRAGTNSNQPQHF.

V is TRBV12-3 or TRBV12-4 and J is TRBJ2-2; D is ambiguous. The CDR3 is 13 amino acids. V was trimmed by 6 bases and J by 6 bases, leaving 11 bases between them. CDR3 in DNA: TGTGCCAGCAGCCTCCTTTTGTCCGGGGAGCTGTTTTTT. Its protein is CASSLLLSGELFF.

The genes are TRBV6-4 and TRBJ1-6; D not resolved. The germline V gene has CDR1 MRHNA and CDR2 SNTAGT. Trimming took 6 bases from V and 0 from J, leaving 12 bases between them. The CDR3 spans 16 residues. The CDR3 sequence is CASRSDGSSYNSPLHF. The CDR3 bases are TGTGCCAGCAGATCGGACGGGAGCTCCTATAATTCACCCCTCCACTTT.

The chain employs TRBV10-3 and TRBJ2-2; maybe TRBD2 (5 bases). V was pared by 6 bases and J by 0 bases, with 8 bases between. Germline V lookup: CDR1 ENHRY, CDR2 SYGVKD. The CDR3 runs to 14 residues. CDR3 DNA sequence: TGTGCCATCAGCGGAGGCCCGAACACCGGGGAGCTGTTTTTT. Translated: CAISGGPNTGELFF.

This chain joins TRBV6-6 and TRBJ2-2, with 7 bases lining up with TRBD1. The CDR3 consists of 16 residues. J gave up 1 base and V 6 bases, and 8 bases lay outside the gene matches. From germline, CDR1 is MNHNY and CDR2 SVGAGI (reference sequence). Here the CDR3 reads CASRTGSKENTGELFF. In DNA, the CDR3 is TGTGCCAGCAGGACAGGGTCGAAGGAGAACACCGGGGAGCTGTTTTTT.

This clone was seen only a few times. The chain is built from TRBV7-8 and TRBJ1-5, with D possibly matching TRBD1 (5 bases). The germline V and J ends were trimmed by 5 bases and 9 bases, with 11 bases remaining between them. Germline V gives CDR1 SGHVS, CDR2 FQNEAQ. This CDR3 has 12 amino acids. The DNA for the CDR3 is TGTGCCAGCAGCGTTCCGGGGGTGCCCCAGCATTTT. Translation gives CASSVPGVPQHF.

The gene calls are TRBV15 and TRBJ2-1; 11 bases map to TRBD1. The CDR3 is 16 residues long. V dropped 1 base and J dropped 4; count of bases not matched to a gene: 3. Germline-derived CDR1 and CDR2 are LNHNV and YYDKDF (reference sequence). The DNA for the CDR3 is TGTGCCACCAGCAGAGGGGGACAGGGGGTATACAATGAGCAGTTCTTC. Amino acids: CATSRGGQGVYNEQFF.

This sequence joins TRBV28 and TRBJ1-2; 7 nucleotides match TRBD1. V lost 7 bases to trimming and J lost 3 bases; unmatched junction nucleotides: 8. CDR1 and CDR2 from the germline V gene are MDHEN and SYDVKM. The CDR3 extends over 14 amino acids. In nucleotides, the CDR3 is TGTGCCAGCACTATGACAGGGTTTGACTATGGCTACACCTTC. Protein sequence: CASTMTGFDYGYTF.

The genes are TRBV6-5 and TRBJ1-2; 8 positions agree with TRBD1. This CDR3 spans 15 amino acids. Germline CDR1 MNHEY, CDR2 SVGAGI. V was clipped by 2 bases and J by 5 bases; unmatched bases: 7. As DNA, the CDR3 is TGTGCCAGCAGTTACCGGACAGGGAGCCTTTATGGCTACACCTTC. Protein product: CASSYRTGSLYGYTF.

This rearrangement joins TRBV29-1 to TRBJ2-7; 11 nucleotides line up with TRBD1. Germline V lookup: CDR1 SQVTM, CDR2 ANQGSEA. After removal of 3 bases from V and 3 bases from J, the junction contained 1 base not matched to a gene. The CDR3 totals 13 residues. The CDR3 loop is CSVEGQGGYEQYF. The CDR3 DNA is TGCAGCGTTGAGGGACAGGGGGGCTACGAGCAGTACTTC.

This clone was seen more than once but under ten times. The chain recombines TRBV5-4 with TRBJ2-1, with a weak D call TRBD1 (5 bases). There are 13 residues in the CDR3. Germline V gives CDR1 SGHNT, CDR2 YYREEE (reference sequence). V was trimmed by 5 bases and J by 3 bases, leaving 9 bases between them. CDR3 loop: CASSYQGYNEQFF. CDR3 sequence (DNA): TGTGCCAGCAGTTATCAGGGCTACAATGAGCAGTTCTTC.

This clone was found once. The V gene is TRBV27, the J gene TRBJ2-5; 12 nucleotides agree with TRBD2. This CDR3 has 14 amino acids. The V segment lost 5 bases and the J segment 9 bases; nucleotides outside the gene matches: 7. CDR1 and CDR2 (germline): MNHEY, SMNVEV (reference sequence). The CDR3 DNA is TGTGCCAGCAGTCAAGGACTAGCGGGGAGACCCCAGTACTTC. As protein: CASSQGLAGRPQYF.

The chain has TRBV9 and TRBJ2-3; D is perhaps TRBD2 (6 bases). CDR3 length: 15 amino acids. In germline, CDR1 is SGDLS, CDR2 YYNGEE. Trimming left V 0 bases short and J 4 bases short, with 12 bases between. CDR3 DNA: TGTGCCAGCAGCGTAGGACTAGTCCTGCCAGATACGCAGTATTTT. Translating it yields CASSVGLVLPDTQYF.

This sequence joins TRBV19 and TRBJ2-2; 8 nucleotides line up with TRBD1. CDR1 is LNHDA and CDR2 is SQIVND in the germline V gene (reference sequence). There are 15 residues in the CDR3. V was pared by 4 bases and J by 4 bases, with 5 bases of the junction left unmatched. The CDR3 loop reads CASSTPGTGTGELFF. CDR3 sequence (DNA): TGTGCCAGTAGTACCCCCGGGACAGGCACCGGGGAGCTGTTTTTT. Full variable domain (missing parts from reference TRBV19 and TRBJ2-2): DGGITQSPKYLFRKEGQNVTLSCEQNLNHDAMYWYRQDPGQGLRLIYYSQIVNDFQKGDIAEGYSVSREKKESFPLTVTSAQKNPTAFYLCASSTPGTGTGELFFGEGSRLTVL.

This rearrangement joins TRBV2 to TRBJ1-1; the D is unclear. The V end was cut by 3 bases, the J end by 6 bases, with 5 bases between. CDR1 is SNHLY, CDR2 FYNNEI, per germline. The CDR3 is 11 amino acids. This CDR3 is CASSEGPEAFF. The CDR3 coding sequence is TGTGCCAGCAGTGAGGGCCCTGAAGCTTTCTTT.